This TCR beta chain was recovered during a study of vaccination and CD4 T cells after COVID-19. Turning to the study itself: Cells were stimulated with overlapping spike peptide pools from SARS-CoV-2, HCoV-NL63, HCoV-OC43 and HCoV-229E.

This sample's treatment: approximately nine-day PBMC culture with coronavirus spike peptide pools or control peptides (ViraFEST assay). Negative selection separated CD4+ T cells from roughly 11-day cultures. Notes on the study in general: Post-vaccination reactive clonotypes (median around 40) did not differ significantly from post-infection (approximately 23).

Points on this clonotype: Its target is unknown.

Germline-derived CDR1 and CDR2 are LNHNV and YYDKDF (reference sequence). CDR3 length equals 18 residues. With 3 bases clipped from V and 1 base from J, the junction kept 5 bases outside the gene matches. An Oncomine TCR Beta short-read assay was used to sequence the DNA from cultured CD4+ T cells. From the PCR reads, TCRdb called clonotypes with MiXCR, one entry per CDR3 protein. The sample carries more than 15,000 distinct CDR3 sequences, less than 70% recorded once. This receptor was taken from a human donor who had recovered from COVID-19. The starting material was CD4+ T cells from blood, cultured in vitro, obtained before SARS-CoV-2 vaccination. V is TRBV15 and J is TRBJ2-1, with TRBD2 matching over 14 bases. The CDR3 spells CATSRRTSGRRSYNEQFF. CDR3 DNA: TGTGCCACCAGCAGGAGGACTAGCGGGAGGAGGTCCTACAATGAGCAGTTCTTC.